The next 7 T cell receptor beta chains were all read from a single sample in a study of blood T cell repertoires in COVID-19. The protocol was immunoSEQ multiplex PCR, while the TCRdb copy is restricted to in-frame clones and leaves out a portion. The sample lists 45,000 to 55,000 clones, approximately 90% occurring once. Specimen: peripheral blood. The receptor source for this set is an elderly man with acute or convalescent COVID-19.

The chain recombines TRBV7-6 with TRBJ2-2, with TRBD2 matching over 14 bases. The CDR3 sequence is 16 residues long. Per germline, CDR1 SGHVS and CDR2 FNYEAQ. V was clipped by 5 bases and J by 5 bases; unmatched bases: 4. CDR3 loop: CASSRGLAGGTGELFF. CDR3 nucleotide sequence: TGTGCCAGCAGCCGAGGACTAGCGGGGGGAACCGGGGAGCTGTTTTTT.

The chain uses TRBV24-1 and TRBJ2-1, with a weak D call TRBD1 (5 bases). With 5 bases removed from V and 3 bases from J, the gap between germline ends came to 10 bases. Germline V gene lookup returns CDR1 KGHDR and CDR2 SFDVKD. This CDR3 has 14 residues. The CDR3 nucleotides are TGTGCCACCAGTGGGGCAGGGCTCTACAATGAGCAGTTCTTC. Residues: CATSGAGLYNEQFF.

CDR3 nucleotides: TGTGCCAGCTCACGGGAGGCTGGAAACACCATATATTTT. It is translated as CASSREAGNTIYF. V gene TRBV18 combines with J gene TRBJ1-3; D not resolved. CDR3 size: 13 residues. Trimming cost V 4 bases and J 2 bases, with 6 bases left between them. Germline loops: CDR1 KGHSH, CDR2 LQKENI.

J is TRBJ2-1 and V is TRBV7-9; D might be TRBD2 (7 bases). The germline V gene has CDR1 SEHNR and CDR2 FQNEAQ (reference sequence). V lost 3 bases, J lost 10 bases, and 16 bases lay in between. This CDR3 is 14 amino acids long. In DNA form, the CDR3 reads TGTGCCAGCAGCTTTCTTCGAGGGGGAGGGGAGCAGTTCTTC. This encodes CASSFLRGGGEQFF.

The chain recombines TRBV5-1 with TRBJ2-5; D possibly corresponds to TRBD1 (6 bases). V was trimmed by 5 bases and J by 2 bases, leaving 13 bases between them. The CDR3 length is 14 residues. The germline CDR1 and CDR2 sequences are SGHRS and YFSETQ. The CDR3, as DNA: TGCGCCAGCAGTCGACAGGACGGACAAGAGACCCAGTACTTC. Translation: CASSRQDGQETQYF.

The chain couples TRBV21-1 to TRBJ1-5; the table's D gene call, TRBD1, was not cross checked with the DNA. TRBV21-1 is deemed a pseudogene. The CDR3 sequence is 15 residues long. DNA of the CDR3: TGTGCCAGCAGCTCCAGGGGGCTAGGCAATCAGCCCCAGCATTTT. It translates to CASSSRGLGNQPQHF.

This clone was picked up one time. The chain recombines TRBV5-1 with TRBJ1-1; D not resolved. The germline V gene has CDR1 SGHRS and CDR2 YFSETQ. The CDR3 covers 15 residues. Trimming removed 5 bases from V and 1 base from J, with 15 bases in between. For the CDR3, the DNA is TGCGCCAGCAGTCCGGAGGTCCGTGGGAACACTGAAGCTTTCTTT. It is translated as CASSPEVRGNTEAFF.